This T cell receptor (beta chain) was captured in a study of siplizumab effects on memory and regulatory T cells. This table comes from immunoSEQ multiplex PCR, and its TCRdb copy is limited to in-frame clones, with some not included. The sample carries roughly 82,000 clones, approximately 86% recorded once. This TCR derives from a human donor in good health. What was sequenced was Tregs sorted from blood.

As DNA, the CDR3 is TGTGCCAGCACCTCCTATATAGCGGGGGGGTACCACGAGCAGTACTTC. The encoded protein is CASTSYIAGGYHEQYF. This chain connects TRBV7-2 to TRBJ2-7; TRBD2 matches 11 bases. J was trimmed by 5 bases and V by 7 bases; bases with no gene match: 13. The germline V gene has CDR1 SGHTA and CDR2 FQGNSA. This CDR3 contains 16 residues.